This entry describes one T cell receptor beta chain. In germline, CDR1 is MNHNS, CDR2 SASEGT. V dropped 2 bases and J dropped 3 bases, with 7 bases sitting between them. The CDR3 has 13 residues. The data belong to a study of blood T cell repertoires in COVID-19. Profiled with immunoSEQ multiplex PCR; TCRdb holds only in-frame clones, not every one. The sample lists fewer than 350,000 clones; around 87% were seen once. Sequenced input: PBMCs or T cells enriched from blood (not recorded which). The rearrangement uses TRBV6-1 and TRBJ1-1; D might be TRBD1 (5 bases). This TCR was sampled from a woman under 30 with acute COVID-19. The CDR3 DNA reads TGTGCCAGCAGTGAAACAGGATACACTGAAGCTTTCTTT. As protein: CASSETGYTEAFF.